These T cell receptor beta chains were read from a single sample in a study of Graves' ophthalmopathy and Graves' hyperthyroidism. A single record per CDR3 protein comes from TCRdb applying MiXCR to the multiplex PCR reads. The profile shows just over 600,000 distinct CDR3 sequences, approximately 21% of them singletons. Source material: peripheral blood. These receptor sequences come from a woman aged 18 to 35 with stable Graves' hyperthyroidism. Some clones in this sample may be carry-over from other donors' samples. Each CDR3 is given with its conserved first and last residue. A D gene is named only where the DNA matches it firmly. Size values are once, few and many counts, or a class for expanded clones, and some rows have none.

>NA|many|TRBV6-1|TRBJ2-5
TGTGCCAGCACCCTCGATATGGTGACCCAGTACTTC
CASTLDMVTQYF
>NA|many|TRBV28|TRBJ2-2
TGTGCCAGCAGCTTGACCCCCTCAGGGACACAAAACACCGGGGAGCTGTTTTTT
CASSLTPSGTQNTGELFF
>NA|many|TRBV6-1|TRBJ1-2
TGTGCCAGCAGTGCTGGCCCGCAGCGAGGGAGAATTCCGGCCTACACCTTC
CASSAGPQRGRIPAYTF
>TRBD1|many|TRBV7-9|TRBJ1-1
TGTGCCAGCAGCCCGTGGGACAGGGGGAACACTGAAGCTTTCTTT
CASSPWDRGNTEAFF
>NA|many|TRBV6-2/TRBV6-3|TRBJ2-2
TGTGCCAGCACCTTTGACAGCCTGTTGTCCGGGGAGCTGTTTTTT
CASTFDSLLSGELFF
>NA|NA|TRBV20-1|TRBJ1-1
TGCAGTGCTAGTTTAGACAGTAGAGCTTTCTTT
CSASLDSRAFF
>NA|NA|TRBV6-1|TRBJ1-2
TGTGCCAGCAGCGGATCGGACAGCATTCATTATGGCTACACCTTC
CASSGSDSIHYGYTF
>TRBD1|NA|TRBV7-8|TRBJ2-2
TGTGCCAGCAGCTTTCGCCGGGACAGGCAGAACACCGGGGAGCTGTTTTTT
CASSFRRDRQNTGELFF
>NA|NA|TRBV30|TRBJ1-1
TGTGCCTGGAGTGCCCACGTGGGGGTGGCTGAAGCTTTCTTT
CAWSAHVGVAEAFF
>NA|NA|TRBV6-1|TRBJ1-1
TGTGCCAGCCGGGACTTTTTGAACACTGAAGCTTTCTTT
CASRDFLNTEAFF
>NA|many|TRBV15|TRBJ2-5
TGTGCCACCAGCAGAGACGGGTCCCCGGAGACCCAGTACTTC
CATSRDGSPETQYF
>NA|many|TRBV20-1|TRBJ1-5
TGCAGTGGAAGCCCACTGATGAATAGCAATCAGCCCCAGCATTTT
CSGSPLMNSNQPQHF
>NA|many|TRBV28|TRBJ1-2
TGTGCCAGCAGCTTCGTCTATGGCTACACCTTC
CASSFVYGYTF
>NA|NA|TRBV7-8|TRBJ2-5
TGTGCCAGCAGCTGGGCACGCAAGATAAAAGAGACCCAGTACTTC
CASSWARKIKETQYF
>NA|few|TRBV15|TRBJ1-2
TGTGCCACCAGCAGAGAGGCAGGGAACTATGGCTACACCTTC
CATSREAGNYGYTF
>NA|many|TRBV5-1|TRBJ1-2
TGCGCCAGCAGCTCCCAGGGCCAGGGCTACACCTTC
CASSSQGQGYTF
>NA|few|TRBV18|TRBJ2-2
TGTGCCAGCTCACGAACTACAGCGAACACCGGGGAGCTGTTTTTT
CASSRTTANTGELFF
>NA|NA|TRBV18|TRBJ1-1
TGTGCCAGCTCTCCGGAGCAGAACACTGAAGCTTTCTTT
CASSPEQNTEAFF
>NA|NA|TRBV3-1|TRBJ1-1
TGTGCCAGCAGCCACGGGGACTACACTGAAGCTTTCTTT
CASSHGDYTEAFF
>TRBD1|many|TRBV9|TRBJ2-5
TGTGCCAGCAGCGTTACAGGGGAAGAGACCCAGTACTTC
CASSVTGEETQYF
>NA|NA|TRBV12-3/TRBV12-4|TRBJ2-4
TGTGCCAGCAGTTTCAACCAGTGGGAGGACCCCGGTCAGTACTTC
CASSFNQWEDPGQYF
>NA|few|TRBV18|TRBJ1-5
TGTGCCAGCTCTCTAACCTCAGTAGGGCAGCCCCAGCATTTT
CASSLTSVGQPQHF